The 27 T cell receptor beta chains reported below all come from one sample, sequenced in a study of T cell changes during pregnancy in multiple sclerosis. Sequencing was performed with immunoSEQ multiplex PCR; in TCRdb, only in-frame clones are kept and a portion is missing. Of more than 30,000 clones in the sample, over 85% were seen once. This specimen was CD4+ T cells from peripheral blood mononuclear cells, taken before pregnancy. The source is a female donor with multiple sclerosis, enrolled in a pregnancy study.

V and J are TRBV27 and TRBJ2-1; 9 bases agree with TRBD1. Germline CDR1 reads MNHEY; CDR2 reads SMNVEV (reference sequence). V lost 5 bases, J lost 2 bases, and 4 bases stayed unmatched. The CDR3 length is 15 residues. The CDR3, as DNA: TGTGCCAGCAGTAAAGACAGGGGGACCTACAATGAGCAGTTCTTC. It translates to CASSKDRGTYNEQFF.

The DNA for the CDR3 is TGTGCCAGCTCACCACTAGCGGCGGGCCCTAATGGGGATCAGCCCCAGCATTTT. Protein: CASSPLAAGPNGDQPQHF. V usage is TRBV18 and J usage is TRBJ1-5; D remains ambiguous. Germline CDR1 is KGHSH and CDR2 is LQKENI. There are 18 residues in the CDR3. The germline V and J ends were trimmed by 1 base and 5 bases, with 21 bases remaining between them.

V and J are TRBV5-1 and TRBJ2-5; D is possibly TRBD2 (7 bases). Looked up from germline, CDR1 is SGHRS and CDR2 is YFSETQ. The CDR3 covers 15 residues. Trimming left V 4 bases short and J 5 bases short, with 18 bases between. CDR3: CASSHGGGAGETQYF. In nucleotides, the CDR3 is TGCGCCAGCAGCCACGGAGGGGGGGCTGGGGAGACCCAGTACTTC.

The V gene is TRBV25-1, the J gene TRBJ2-7; TRBD2 matches 11 bases. Germline CDR1 reads MGHDK; CDR2 reads SYGVNS. The ends lost 5 bases at V and 2 bases at J; junction bases unmatched: 2. The CDR3 sequence is 14 residues long. The CDR3 loop reads CASSIAGGTYEQYF. The CDR3 coding sequence is TGTGCCAGCAGTATAGCGGGGGGGACCTACGAGCAGTACTTC.

This rearrangement joins TRBV6-1 to TRBJ2-6; D is uncertain. Germline V gene lookup returns CDR1 MNHNS and CDR2 SASEGT. Trimming removed 3 bases at V and 2 bases at J, with 5 bases between. The CDR3 is 14 residues long. The CDR3 sequence is CASSEGPGANVLTF. The DNA of the CDR3 is TGTGCCAGCAGTGAGGGCCCTGGGGCCAACGTCCTGACTTTC.

This rearrangement joins TRBV5-4 to TRBJ2-1; 8 bases line up with TRBD2. Per germline, CDR1 SGHNT and CDR2 YYREEE (reference sequence). V shed 4 bases and J 11 bases; nucleotides not matched to a gene: 8. The length of the CDR3 is 13 residues. CDR3 sequence (DNA): TGTGCCAGCAGCCAAGACGGGAGGGCAAAGCAGTTCTTC. Residues: CASSQDGRAKQFF.

The chain carries TRBV27 and TRBJ1-5, with TRBD1 matching 7 bases. CDR1 is MNHEY and CDR2 is SMNVEV in the germline V gene (reference sequence). CDR3 length: 15 residues. The V gene end was trimmed by 5 bases and the J gene end by 5 bases; junction bases not matched to a gene: 9. The CDR3 DNA follows: TGTGCCAGCAGTCGAGATCAGGGGGTCGATCAGCCCCAGCATTTT. It encodes CASSRDQGVDQPQHF.

This clone was observed once. The CDR3 protein is CASSQRGTGSEQYF. CDR3 sequence (DNA): TGTGCCAGCAGCCAACGAGGGACAGGGAGCGAGCAGTACTTC. This chain connects TRBV6-5 to TRBJ2-7, with TRBD1 identical over 9 bases. The CDR3 contains 14 residues. The V gene's germline CDR1 is MNHEY and CDR2 SVGAGI. V dropped 6 bases and J dropped 6; count of bases not matched to a gene: 9.

The genes are TRBV5-1 and TRBJ2-5, with 9 nucleotides matching TRBD1. J gave up 5 bases and V 4 bases, and 9 bases lay outside the gene matches. The length of the CDR3 is 15 residues. Germline loops: CDR1 SGHRS, CDR2 YFSETQ. The CDR3 DNA reads as TGCGCCAGCAGCCTTGGACAGGGGATCATGGAGACCCAGTACTTC. Its translation is CASSLGQGIMETQYF. The full variable domain, with the rest looked up from reference TRBV5-1 and TRBJ2-5, is KAGVTQTPRYLIKTRGQQVTLSCSPISGHRSVSWYQQTPGQGLQFLFEYFSETQRNKGNFPGRFSGRQFSNSRSEMNVSTLELGDSALYLCASSLGQGIMETQYFGPGTRLLVL.

This clone was seen a handful of times. The V and J genes are TRBV2 and TRBJ1-5; unclear D gene. The CDR3 contains 14 residues. The V gene lost 7 bases and the J gene lost 7 bases, with 17 bases spanning the gap. CDR1 is SNHLY and CDR2 is FYNNEI in the germline V gene. The CDR3 reads CASTRFRDGQPQHF. The DNA for the CDR3 is TGTGCCAGCACCCGGTTTCGGGATGGCCAGCCCCAGCATTTT.

The chain employs TRBV10-2 and TRBJ1-4, with 9 positions matching TRBD1. The CDR3 sequence is 15 residues long. CDR1 and CDR2 from the germline V gene are WSHSY and SAAADI. Trimming cost V 3 bases and J 7 bases; bases outside gene matches: 6. CDR3 bases: TGCGCCAGCAGTGAACCGGGACAGGGTGCTGAAAAACTGTTTTTT. Translated: CASSEPGQGAEKLFF.

The V gene is TRBV5-1, the J gene TRBJ1-2; D remains unclear. V was trimmed by 3 bases and J by 0 bases, leaving 18 bases between them. The CDR3 length is 17 residues. Looked up from germline, CDR1 is SGHRS and CDR2 is YFSETQ. The CDR3 DNA follows: TGCGCCAGCAGCTATCAAGTATTCGGTAGCACTAACTATGGCTACACCTTC. This sequence encodes CASSYQVFGSTNYGYTF. The full variable domain, with the rest looked up from reference TRBV5-1 and TRBJ1-2, is KAGVTQTPRYLIKTRGQQVTLSCSPISGHRSVSWYQQTPGQGLQFLFEYFSETQRNKGNFPGRFSGRQFSNSRSEMNVSTLELGDSALYLCASSYQVFGSTNYGYTFGSGTRLTVV.

The chain links TRBV4-2 to TRBJ1-1; 7 bases are shared with TRBD1. Germline lookup yields CDR1 LGHNA and CDR2 YNFKEQ. The CDR3 covers 14 residues. V shed 3 bases and J 1 base; nucleotides not matched to a gene: 2. CDR3 DNA sequence: TGTGCCAGCAGCCACCCAGGGGGGAACACTGAAGCTTTCTTT. Encoded protein: CASSHPGGNTEAFF.

In nucleotides, the CDR3 is TGTGCCAGTAGTCACGGACTCGATAGTGTCGAAAAACTGTTTTTT. It is translated as CASSHGLDSVEKLFF. This sequence joins TRBV19 and TRBJ1-4; D remains ambiguous. CDR1 is LNHDA, CDR2 SQIVND, per germline (reference sequence). With 5 bases removed from V and 8 bases from J, the gap between germline ends came to 18 bases. The CDR3 has 15 amino acids.

V usage is TRBV6-5 and J usage is TRBJ2-7; 8 bases are shared with TRBD1. The CDR3 totals 14 residues. The V gene end was trimmed by 6 bases and the J gene end by 2 bases; junction bases not matched to a gene: 6. Germline V lookup: CDR1 MNHEY, CDR2 SVGAGI. CDR3: CASSRDRTTYEQYF. CDR3 nucleotides: TGTGCCAGCAGCCGGGACAGGACGACCTACGAGCAGTACTTC.

This chain connects TRBV5-6 to TRBJ2-1, with 11 bases that match TRBD2. CDR3 length: 13 amino acids. V shed 8 bases and J 2 bases; nucleotides not matched to a gene: 0. CDR1 and CDR2 from the germline V gene are SGHDT and YYEEEE. The DNA for the CDR3 is TGTGCCAGTAGCGGGGGGGCCTACAATGAGCAGTTCTTC. Residues: CASSGGAYNEQFF.

The rearrangement uses TRBV19 and TRBJ2-3; 10 bases are a match to TRBD2. The V and J ends lost 5 bases and 3 bases, in that order; junction bases with no gene match: 11. There are 17 residues in the CDR3. Germline loops: CDR1 LNHDA, CDR2 SQIVND (reference sequence). DNA of the CDR3: TGTGCCAGTAGTCCCCGTCTAGCGGGGGCAAGGACAGATACGCAGTATTTT. It translates to CASSPRLAGARTDTQYF.

The rearrangement links TRBV29-1 to TRBJ2-5; no reliable D call. Trimming shortened V by 4 bases and J by 2 bases, and 8 bases separated the two germline ends. CDR3 length equals 12 residues. Germline CDR1 is SQVTM and CDR2 is ANQGSEA. The CDR3 protein is CSVVPQQETQYF. The CDR3 DNA is TGCAGCGTTGTCCCTCAGCAAGAGACCCAGTACTTC. Full variable domain (rest looked up from reference TRBV29-1 and TRBJ2-5): SAVISQKPSRDICQRGTSLTIQCQVDSQVTMMFWYRQQPGQSLTLIATANQGSEATYESGFVIDKFPISRPNLTFSTLTVSNMSPEDSSIYLCSVVPQQETQYFGPGTRLLVL.

The V and J genes are TRBV5-1 and TRBJ1-1, with TRBD1 matching 9 bases. Germline loops: CDR1 SGHRS, CDR2 YFSETQ. The V segment lost 4 bases and the J segment 1 base; nucleotides outside the gene matches: 2. This CDR3 is 14 amino acids long. The CDR3 is CASSPDRGNTEAFF. In nucleotides, the CDR3 is TGCGCCAGCAGCCCGGACAGGGGGAACACTGAAGCTTTCTTT.

The V gene is TRBV5-1, the J gene TRBJ2-7; 8 nucleotides agree with TRBD1. Germline trimming cut 0 bases from V and 4 bases from J; bases unmatched to any gene: 0. The CDR3 spans 13 residues. CDR1 is SGHRS and CDR2 is YFSETQ in the germline V gene. The CDR3 here is CASSLDRGYEQYF. Written as DNA, the CDR3 is TGCGCCAGCAGCTTGGACAGGGGGTACGAGCAGTACTTC.

The sample holds one count of this clone. The rearrangement links TRBV7-3 to TRBJ2-5; tentative D call: TRBD2 (5 bases). In germline, CDR1 is SGHTA, CDR2 FQGTGA. The V end was cut by 1 base, the J end by 3 bases, with 9 bases between. The CDR3 is made up of 14 amino acids. CDR3 sequence reads: CASSLNGREETQYF. The CDR3 DNA is TGTGCCAGCAGCTTAAATGGGAGAGAAGAGACCCAGTACTTC.

The chain combines TRBV7-2 with TRBJ1-5, with a tentative D call TRBD1 (5 bases). From germline, CDR1 is SGHTA and CDR2 FQGNSA. The CDR3 runs to 14 residues. The germline V and J ends were trimmed by 5 bases and 5 bases, with 13 bases remaining between them. CDR3 bases: TGTGCCAGCAGCCTAAACGGCAGGGATCAGCCCCAGCATTTT. Protein: CASSLNGRDQPQHF.

In nucleotides, the CDR3 is TGTGCCACCAGCAGGCAGGGGGCCGCAACTAATGAAAAACTGTTTTTT. Amino acid sequence: CATSRQGAATNEKLFF. The chain employs TRBV15 and TRBJ1-4; 8 bases line up with TRBD1. In germline, CDR1 is LNHNV, CDR2 YYDKDF (reference sequence). Trimming at V came to 3 bases and at J to 0 bases, leaving 3 bases not matched to a gene. The CDR3 is 16 residues long.

The sample holds a few counts of this clone. The rearrangement links TRBV5-3 to TRBJ2-4; 10 positions match TRBD2. TRBV5-3 is placed among ORFs of uncertain function. The CDR3 totals 17 residues. V lost 4 bases and J lost 0; bases outside the gene matches: 7. CDR3 residues: CARSPGLADLAKNIQYF. CDR3 DNA sequence: TGTGCCAGAAGCCCTGGACTAGCGGACCTAGCCAAAAACATTCAGTACTTC.

This chain joins TRBV6-5 and TRBJ1-6, with 8 bases that match TRBD1. The CDR3 consists of 13 residues. Germline CDR1 and CDR2: MNHEY and SVGAGI. After removal of 5 bases from V and 9 bases from J, the junction contained 3 bases not matched to a gene. CDR3 region: CASSRQGSSPLHF. The CDR3 region has the DNA TGTGCCAGCAGTAGACAGGGGAGTTCACCCCTCCACTTT.

The rearrangement uses TRBV29-1 and TRBJ2-7, with 7 bases fitting TRBD1. Trimming took 4 bases from V and 5 from J; bases not matched to a gene: 5. Germline V gene data show CDR1 as SQVTM and CDR2 as ANQGSEA. This CDR3 is built from 12 residues. The CDR3 loop is CSVARDRDEQYF. For the CDR3, the DNA is TGCAGCGTTGCCCGTGACAGGGACGAGCAGTACTTC.

The chain is built from TRBV15 and TRBJ1-1, with 8 bases aligning to TRBD1. This CDR3 is 13 amino acids long. Germline V CDR1 and CDR2: LNHNV, YYDKDF (reference sequence). Trimming cost V 2 bases and J 5 bases; bases outside gene matches: 1. Written as DNA, the CDR3 is TGTGCCACCAGCAGAAACAGGGGGACTGAAGCTTTCTTT. Encoded protein: CATSRNRGTEAFF.